This TCR beta chain was documented in a study of beta chain features in type 1 diabetes. The trim removed 3 bases at V and 2 bases at J, leaving 7 bases unmatched. The V gene's germline CDR1 is SGHNT and CDR2 YYREEE (reference sequence). The CDR3 loop spans 17 amino acids. Only a few counts were recorded for this clone. Its cognate antigen is unknown. Study conclusions and caveats: Whether TCRB rearrangement is influenced by HLA type was left unresolved in this analysis. People with Type 1 diabetes carried modestly yet significantly shorter TCRB CDR3s in all four CD4+ subsets.

CD4+ naive, central memory, regulatory and stem cell-like memory subsets were isolated by sorting on CD45RO/CCR7/CD25/CD127/CD95/CD27. In all sorted populations, purity surpassed 98%. TCRB transcripts that were expressed got sequenced, as all of the isolated RNA had been reverse transcribed. The method was immunoSEQ multiplex PCR; TCRdb's version includes in-frame clones alone and lacks a portion of them. This repertoire shows some 360,000 clones, over 9% found once; its top ten account for less than 0.65%. Sequences were obtained from central memory CD4+ T cells from blood. The chain recombines TRBV5-4 with TRBJ2-1; TRBD2 aligns across 11 bases. This receptor was identified in a man between 25 and 39 years old with type 1 diabetes. CDR3 protein: CASSSELAGVAYNEQFF. The CDR3, as DNA: TGTGCCAGCAGCTCCGAACTAGCGGGAGTTGCCTACAATGAGCAGTTCTTC.